Listed below are T cell receptor beta chains from one sample, sequenced in a study of vaccination and CD4 T cells after COVID-19. The antigens of these receptors remain unknown. TCRdb redid the calling of the PCR reads with MiXCR, one entry per CDR3 protein. The repertoire holds about 12,000 distinct CDR3 sequences, with roughly half as singletons. Material: CD4+ T cells from blood, cultured in vitro. The receptors come from a human donor who had recovered from COVID-19. Both conserved end residues are part of each CDR3. D genes are given only for firm matches. The size field is filled for only some rows; it gives once, few, many or a size class.

size	D	V	J	DNA	CDR3
-	-	TRBV28	TRBJ1-6	TGTGCCAGCAGTTTATTTACACAGGGTAACCGAGGAACCCTCCACTTT	CASSLFTQGNRGTLHF
-	TRBD2	TRBV6-1	TRBJ2-5	TGTGCCAGCAGTCGGGCGGGGGGGATCCAAGAGACCCAGTACTTC	CASSRAGGIQETQYF
-	TRBD1	TRBV7-9	TRBJ2-5	TGTGCCAGCAGCTTAACAGGGGCGGAGACCCAGTACTTC	CASSLTGAETQYF
few	-	TRBV20-1	TRBJ1-2	TGCAGTGCTAGAGGGGGACCGACTAACTATGGCTACACCTTC	CSARGGPTNYGYTF
-	TRBD2	TRBV7-8	TRBJ2-5	TGTGCCAGCAGCTTATTTCTCCGTAGGGTCGGGGGGGCCGGAGAGACCCAGTACTTC	CASSLFLRRVGGAGETQYF
-	-	TRBV10-3	TRBJ2-1	TGTGCCATCAGTGAGTACAGGGTCAATGAGCAGTTCTTC	CAISEYRVNEQFF
-	-	TRBV5-1	TRBJ2-5	TGCGCCAGCAGCCCCAGGGAGGAGACCCAGTACTTC	CASSPREETQYF
-	-	TRBV5-6	TRBJ2-1	TGTGCCAGCAGCCGCGTTCGGGGGAATGAGCAGTTCTTC	CASSRVRGNEQFF
-	-	TRBV2	TRBJ1-1	TGTGCCAGCAGCAGCTCTTGGGGGGTTGAGGGTGAAGCTTTCTTT	CASSSSWGVEGEAFF
-	-	TRBV15	TRBJ1-5	TGTGCCACCAGCAGTTTTGGGGGTTATAGCAATCAGCCCCAGCATTTT	CATSSFGGYSNQPQHF
-	-	TRBV7-2	TRBJ2-5	TGTGCCAGCAGCCCTAACAGGGTTCAAGAGACCCAGTACTTC	CASSPNRVQETQYF
few	TRBD1	TRBV20-1	TRBJ1-2	TGCAGTGCATTCGGGGTAGGGGGCGCAGGTGGCTACACCTTC	CSAFGVGGAGGYTF
-	TRBD1	TRBV6-5	TRBJ2-5	TGTGCCAGCAGTTACAGGCCGGCCCCACAGGGGGCTATGGAGACCCAGTACTTC	CASSYRPAPQGAMETQYF
few	-	TRBV12-3/TRBV12-4	TRBJ1-2	TGTGCCAGCAGTTTGGGTAGGAGTTCTGGCTACACCTTC	CASSLGRSSGYTF
-	-	TRBV18	TRBJ2-7	TGTGCCAGCTCAGATAGTAAGAGCTCCTACGAGCAGTACTTC	CASSDSKSSYEQYF
-	-	TRBV11-3	TRBJ2-5	TGTGCCAGCAGCCGCAGACGGGAGACCCAGTACTTC	CASSRRRETQYF
-	-	TRBV6-5	TRBJ2-7	TGTGCCAGCAGTTACTCGGGTGCCAGAACCTACGAGCAGTACTTC	CASSYSGARTYEQYF
-	-	TRBV29-1	TRBJ2-5	TGCAGCGTTGTTGGACGGTTCCAAGAGACCCAGTACTTC	CSVVGRFQETQYF
-	-	TRBV7-8	TRBJ1-6	TGTGCCAGCAGCCGTAGACTACAGGGCAAAGATTCACCCCTCCACTTT	CASSRRLQGKDSPLHF
few	-	TRBV21-1	TRBJ2-3	TGTGCCAGCAGCAAAGCAAGCAGCGGGGGGGCCGGGGATACGCAGTATTTT	CASSKASSGGAGDTQYF
-	-	TRBV12-3/TRBV12-4	TRBJ1-4	TGTGCCAGCAGTTTAGCGAATCGGGATGAAAAACTGTTTTTT	CASSLANRDEKLFF
few	-	TRBV24-1	TRBJ2-1	TGTGCCACCAGTGATGCGGGGACAGATACCTACAATGAGCAGTTCTTC	CATSDAGTDTYNEQFF
few	-	TRBV6-5	TRBJ1-6	TGTGCCAGCAGTTCCGCAGTATCTTTGAATAATTCACCCCTCCACTTT	CASSSAVSLNNSPLHF
hyperexpanded	TRBD2	TRBV5-5	TRBJ2-3	TGTGCCAGCAGCTTGGAGAAACTAGCGGGGGGGCCTCGCACAGATACGCAGTATTTT	CASSLEKLAGGPRTDTQYF
-	-	TRBV6-1	TRBJ2-7	TGTGCCAGCAGTCTAGGACTTTCCCCGAGCTCCTACGAGCAGTACTTC	CASSLGLSPSSYEQYF
few	TRBD1	TRBV5-4	TRBJ1-2	TGTGCCAGCAGCGCATTGGACAGGAACTATGGCTACACCTTC	CASSALDRNYGYTF
-	TRBD1	TRBV6-1	TRBJ1-2	TGTGCCAGCAAAGGACAGGGGTACTATGGCTACACCTTC	CASKGQGYYGYTF
-	-	TRBV19	TRBJ1-6	TGTGCCAGTAGTATAGCTTCACTTAATTCACCCCTCCACTTT	CASSIASLNSPLHF
few	TRBD1	TRBV6-1	TRBJ1-5	TGTGCCAGCAACCCGACAGGGGGCGGCTTTCAGCCCCAGCATTTT	CASNPTGGGFQPQHF
-	-	TRBV6-1	TRBJ1-2	TGTGCCAGCAGTGAAATGCAGGGAAACTATGGCTACACCTTC	CASSEMQGNYGYTF
medium-sized	-	TRBV4-1	TRBJ2-4	TGCGCCAGCAGCCAGCCCGCGCGGCTGGGGGGTGAAAACATTCAGTACTTC	CASSQPARLGGENIQYF
few	-	TRBV2	TRBJ2-1	TGTGCCAGCAGTGAAGGCGGGGCAGGGGCTTACAATGAGCAGTTCTTC	CASSEGGAGAYNEQFF
few	-	TRBV27	TRBJ2-7	TGTGCCAGCAGTTTATCGATTGGGGGAGGTTACGAGCAGTACTTC	CASSLSIGGGYEQYF
few	-	TRBV7-8	TRBJ1-5	TGTGCCAGCAGCTCCGACTGGGGCCGGAGTTCATATCAGCCCCAGCATTTT	CASSSDWGRSSYQPQHF
-	-	TRBV10-3	TRBJ1-6	TGTGCCCTAGGGGCCCAACCCGATTCACCCCTCCACTTT	CALGAQPDSPLHF
-	-	TRBV19	TRBJ2-2	TGTGCCAGTAGTATACCTATTGGGCAGTTCACCGGGGAGCTGTTTTTT	CASSIPIGQFTGELFF
-	-	TRBV27	TRBJ2-5	TGTGCCACCCATAGGGAAGAGACCCAGTACTTC	CATHREETQYF
-	-	TRBV5-6	TRBJ2-7	TGTGCCAGCAGCTTGGCTACGGGTAGGCCCCAGGACTTC	CASSLATGRPQDF
few	TRBD2	TRBV7-8	TRBJ2-3	TGTGCCAGCAGCAGGACGACTAGCGGGGGATTACGGAGAGATACGCAGTATTTT	CASSRTTSGGLRRDTQYF
few	-	TRBV7-9	TRBJ1-2	TGTGCCAGCAGCCGACCTTACTATGGCTACACCTTC	CASSRPYYGYTF
-	-	TRBV5-3	TRBJ1-1	TGTGCCAGCAGCTTGCACGGTGGACCCACTGAAGCTTTCTTT	CASSLHGGPTEAFF
-	-	TRBV18	TRBJ1-3	TGTGCCAGCTCACCACCGGGCCGAAGAAACACCATATATTTT	CASSPPGRRNTIYF
-	TRBD2	TRBV20-1	TRBJ2-3	TGCAGTGCCCCCAATCGGGCGGGGGGGCCTCGCACAGATACGCAGTATTTT	CSAPNRAGGPRTDTQYF
few	-	TRBV2	TRBJ1-5	TGTGCCAGCAGTAAGGACAGCACGAATCAGCCCCAGCATTTT	CASSKDSTNQPQHF
few	-	TRBV7-9	TRBJ1-1	TGTGCCAGCAGCCCTTCCATGGGGACTGAAGCTTTCTTT	CASSPSMGTEAFF
medium-sized	-	TRBV27	TRBJ2-2	TGTGCCAGCAGCAGGACAGTGAACACCGGGGAGCTGTTTTTT	CASSRTVNTGELFF
-	-	TRBV7-2	TRBJ1-2	TGTGCCAGCAGCTTATCCAGGACACCTAACTATGGCTACACCTTC	CASSLSRTPNYGYTF
few	TRBD1	TRBV10-3	TRBJ1-1	TGTGCCATCAGGAATACAGGGGACACTGAAGCTTTCTTT	CAIRNTGDTEAFF
-	-	TRBV20-1	TRBJ1-5	TGCAGTGCTAGAGATCAGGGGCGAGATAGCAATCAGCCCCAGCATTTT	CSARDQGRDSNQPQHF
-	-	TRBV7-9	TRBJ1-5	TGTGCCAGCAGCCCAATTTCTCAGCCCCAGCATTTT	CASSPISQPQHF
few	TRBD1	TRBV11-2	TRBJ1-1	TGTGCCAGCAGCTTGGACAGGACTGAAGCTTTCTTT	CASSLDRTEAFF
few	-	TRBV12-3/TRBV12-4	TRBJ1-5	TGTGCCAGCAGGGGAGGGGGACAGCCCCAGCATTTT	CASRGGGQPQHF
-	-	TRBV27	TRBJ1-5	TGTGCCAGCAGTTTTGAAAGAAGGAAGAAGAGCAATCAGCCCCAGCATTTT	CASSFERRKKSNQPQHF